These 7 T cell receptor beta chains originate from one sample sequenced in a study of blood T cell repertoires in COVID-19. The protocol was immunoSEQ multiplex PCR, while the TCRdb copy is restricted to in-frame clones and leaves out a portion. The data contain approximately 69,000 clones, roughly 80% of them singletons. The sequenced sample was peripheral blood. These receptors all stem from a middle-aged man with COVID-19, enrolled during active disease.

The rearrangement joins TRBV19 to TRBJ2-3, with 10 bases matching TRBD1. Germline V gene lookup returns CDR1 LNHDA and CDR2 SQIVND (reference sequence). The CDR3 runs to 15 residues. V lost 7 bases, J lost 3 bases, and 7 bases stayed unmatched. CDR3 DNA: TGTGCCAGTAATCAGGGGACAGGGGTTACAGATACGCAGTATTTT. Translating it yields CASNQGTGVTDTQYF.

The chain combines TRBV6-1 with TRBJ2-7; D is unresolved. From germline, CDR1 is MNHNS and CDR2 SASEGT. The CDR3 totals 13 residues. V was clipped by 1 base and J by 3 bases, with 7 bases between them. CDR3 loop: CASSEGGDYEQYF. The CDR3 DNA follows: TGTGCCAGCAGTGAAGGCGGAGACTACGAGCAGTACTTC.

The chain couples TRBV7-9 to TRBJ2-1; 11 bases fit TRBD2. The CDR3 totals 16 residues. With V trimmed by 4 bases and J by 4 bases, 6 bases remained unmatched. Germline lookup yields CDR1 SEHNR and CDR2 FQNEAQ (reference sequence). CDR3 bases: TGTGCCAGCAGCTCCTCTAGCGGGGGGAATTACAATGAGCAGTTCTTC. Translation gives CASSSSSGGNYNEQFF.

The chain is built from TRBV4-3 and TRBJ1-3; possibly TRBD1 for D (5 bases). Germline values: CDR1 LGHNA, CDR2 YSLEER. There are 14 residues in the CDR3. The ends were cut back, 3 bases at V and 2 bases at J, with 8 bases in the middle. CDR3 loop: CASSQTAPGNTIYF. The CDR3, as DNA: TGCGCCAGCAGCCAGACAGCTCCTGGAAACACCATATATTTT.

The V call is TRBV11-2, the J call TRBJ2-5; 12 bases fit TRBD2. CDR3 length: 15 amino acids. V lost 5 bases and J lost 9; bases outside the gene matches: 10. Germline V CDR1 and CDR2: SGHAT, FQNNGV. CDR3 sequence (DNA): TGTGCCAGCAGCACACTAGCGGGGGGAGCCGGGGCCCAGTACTTC. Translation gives CASSTLAGGAGAQYF.

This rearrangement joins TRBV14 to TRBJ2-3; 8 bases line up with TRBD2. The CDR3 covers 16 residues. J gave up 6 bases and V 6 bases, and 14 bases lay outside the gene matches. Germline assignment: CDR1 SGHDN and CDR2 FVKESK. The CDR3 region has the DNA TGTGCCAGCAGTCAGCGGGAGCGGGGGATGGGGGATACGCAGTATTTT. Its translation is CASSQRERGMGDTQYF.

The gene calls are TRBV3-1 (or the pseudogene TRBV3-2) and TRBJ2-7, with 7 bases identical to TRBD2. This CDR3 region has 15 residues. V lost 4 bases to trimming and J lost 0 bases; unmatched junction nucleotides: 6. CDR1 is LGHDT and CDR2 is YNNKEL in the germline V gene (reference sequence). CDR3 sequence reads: CASSPLGGYSYEQYF. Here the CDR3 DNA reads TGTGCCAGCAGCCCCCTCGGGGGGTACTCCTACGAGCAGTACTTC.